The source of this T cell receptor beta chain is a study of blood T cell repertoires in COVID-19. Per the authors' pipeline: Estimation of nucleated cell counts relied on the amplification of reference gene primers. Data came from immunoSEQ multiplex PCR; TCRdb stores just in-frame clones and leaves some out. Clone size and the V and J calls come from that table; the DNA yielded D and trimming. The sample lists some 200,000 clones; 70% to 90% were seen once. The CDR3 sequence is 18 residues long. CDR1 is MNHNS, CDR2 SASEGT, per germline. After removal of 4 bases from V and 4 bases from J, the junction contained 16 bases not matched to a gene.

V is TRBV6-1 and J is TRBJ2-1; TRBD2 matches 7 bases. The TCR sequence derives from a man aged 50 to 60 who had recovered from COVID-19. The sample taken for sequencing was peripheral blood. The CDR3 nucleotides read TGTGCCAGCAGTGCTAAATTCGGGAGGCCTAATGTGTACAATGAGCAGTTCTTC. Translated: CASSAKFGRPNVYNEQFF.